This record covers a single TCR gamma chain. This clone qualifies as medium-sized (0.01 to 0.1%). No cognate antigen has been identified for it. Within one base of it there is no much larger clone, and no base qualities were kept. The CDR3 covers 16 residues, taking in both the cysteine and the phenylalanine. The DNA shown is the 48-base CDR3, in frame from base 1. CDR1 and CDR2, per the germline V gene (reference sequence), are VTNTFY and YDVSTARD. Relative to germline, V is missing 3 bases and J is missing 3 bases, with 14 bases of the junction outside any gene match. The data stem from a study of human gamma delta and Vdelta1 T cells (dated by TCRdb to 2016 to 2019). Regarding the research as a whole: The study examined Delta One T cells, which are Vd1+ gamma-delta T cells, as cytotoxic effectors against acute myeloid leukemia.

The library was prepared using PCR. Sequencing relied on an Illumina MiSeq. TCRdb recomputed clones from the public reads with CATT; identical DNA rows were then combined. Present in this sample are about 910 gamma-chain clones, 4.1% of which were seen just once. The top ten constitute over 60% of the sample. This clonotype was obtained from a human donor in good health. The sample was naive CD27+ Vdelta1 gamma-delta T cells from blood. The chain is assembled from TRGV3 and TRGJ1 or TRGJ2. The nucleotide sequence reads as follows: TGTGCCACCTGGGACCGACAGTGGGAATTTTATTATAAGAAACTCTTT. Translated, it gives CATWDRQWEFYYKKLF.